The 5 T cell receptor beta chains below were found in one sample sequenced in a study of a mutant IDH1 vaccine in newly diagnosed glioma. Time point reported: week 11, during vaccination. In the vaccine, a single dose held 300 ug of the mutant IDH1 20-mer peptide, along with topical imiquimod. Clones were read by immunoSEQ multiplex PCR, and TCRdb kept only the in-frame ones, dropping some. The sample consists of around 57,000 clones, around 89% of them appearing once. Which antigens these TCRs recognize remains unknown. Source: PBMCs, taken from a glioma patient whose treatment included an IDH1 peptide vaccine. The receptors come from a man aged 40-49 years with glioma.

V is TRBV7-9 and J is TRBJ1-4; D not resolved. CDR1 and CDR2 from the germline V gene are SEHNR and FQNEAQ (reference sequence). This CDR3 is built from 17 residues. V dropped 1 base and J dropped 4 bases, with 16 bases sitting between them. The CDR3 is CASSLGVDRDFNEKLFF. CDR3 bases: TGTGCCAGCAGCTTAGGGGTGGACCGTGACTTTAATGAAAAACTGTTTTTT.

V is TRBV19 and J is TRBJ2-2, with D perhaps matching TRBD1 (7 bases). CDR1 LNHDA and CDR2 SQIVND come from the germline V gene (reference sequence). The length of the CDR3 is 16 residues. V lost 7 bases and J lost 5, with 20 bases in between. The CDR3 here is CASIPHYRGGTGELFF. The CDR3 coding sequence is TGTGCCAGTATCCCCCATTACAGGGGAGGAACCGGGGAGCTGTTTTTT.

V and J are TRBV2 and TRBJ1-4, with D possibly TRBD1 on 6 matching bases. This CDR3 is 14 amino acids long. The ends were cut back, 7 bases at V and 0 bases at J, with 9 bases in the middle. From germline, CDR1 is SNHLY and CDR2 FYNNEI. The CDR3 here is CASTRTATNEKLFF. DNA for the CDR3: TGTGCCAGCACCCGGACAGCAACTAATGAAAAACTGTTTTTT.

The rearrangement uses TRBV4-1 and TRBJ2-7, with D possibly TRBD2 on 6 matching bases. CDR1 and CDR2 from the germline V gene are MGHRA and YSYEKL. The V end lost 2 bases, the J end lost 0 bases, and 17 bases lay between the germline ends. CDR3 length: 17 residues. The CDR3 region has the DNA TGCGCCAGCAGCCAATTACGAACCCGGGGGAGCTCCTACGAGCAGTACTTC. It translates to CASSQLRTRGSSYEQYF.

This clone was picked up a small number of times. The V call is TRBV6-6, the J call TRBJ1-1, with a tentative D call TRBD1 (6 bases). Per germline, CDR1 MNHNY and CDR2 SVGAGI (reference sequence). The CDR3 has 14 amino acids. Trimming left V 0 bases short and J 7 bases short, with 12 bases between. For the CDR3, the DNA is TGTGCCAGCAGTTACTCGAGCAGGGGAGGTGAAGCTTTCTTT. Translation: CASSYSSRGGEAFF.